This T cell receptor (beta chain) derives from a study of T cell repertoires in cytomegalovirus infection. Study-level information: Alongside well-studied HLA-B-restricted CMV epitopes, recently identified HLA-C-restricted CMV epitopes were also used. In public TCR beta signatures, there were indications of both CMV infection and matching HLA type.

The sample holds many counts of this clonotype. Its antigen is not identified. TCRdb independently ran MiXCR on the reads; one entry per CDR3 protein. In the table there are about a million distinct CDR3 sequences, about a third of which are singletons. V was cut by 1 base and J by 3 bases, with 12 bases left in between. The CDR3 extends over 15 amino acids. The germline gives CDR1 SGHVS, CDR2 FNYEAQ. Broader study findings: Clonotype analysis showed dominance of the ex vivo response by HLA-C-restricted CMV-specific TCR beta clonotypes. The study identified carriers of CMV plus the relevant HLA from cumulative public TCR beta family frequency.

The material was cultured CD8+ T cells from PBMCs, obtained from culture after CMV antigen stimulation. This chain connects TRBV7-6 to TRBJ2-5; TRBD1 might be the D (6 bases). This TCR was recovered from a human donor in good health (CMV status not recorded). Some clones in this sample may be carry-over from other donors' samples. The chain's CDR3 is CASSLEAQGKETQYF. The CDR3 DNA is TGTGCCAGCAGCTTAGAGGCACAGGGCAAAGAGACCCAGTACTTC.